Below, 22 T cell receptor beta chains from the same sample are listed, as sequenced in a study of control samples from healthy donors and cancer patients. Repertoires were generated with immunoSEQ multiplex PCR, while TCRdb's copy carries only in-frame clones and drops some. Among 130,000 or so clones listed, about 88% were seen once. The sequenced material came from blood. Receptor source: a man between 50 and 59 years old in good health.

The rearrangement joins TRBV5-4 to TRBJ1-1; D remains ambiguous. The V gene lost 0 bases and the J gene lost 0 bases, with 6 bases spanning the gap. Germline V CDR1 and CDR2: SGHNT, YYREEE (reference sequence). The CDR3 covers 14 residues. The CDR3 region has the DNA TGTGCCAGCAGCTTGGTCGGGATGAACACTGAAGCTTTCTTT. It is translated as CASSLVGMNTEAFF.

The chain has TRBV11-3 and TRBJ2-3; 12 bases are shared with TRBD2. Per germline, CDR1 SGHNT and CDR2 YENEEA. J was trimmed by 2 bases and V by 5 bases; bases with no gene match: 8. This CDR3 has 17 residues. CDR3 amino acids: CASSLLGLAGFTDTQYF. Here the CDR3 DNA reads TGTGCCAGCAGCCTCTTGGGACTAGCGGGCTTCACAGATACGCAGTATTTT.

V usage is TRBV4-1 and J usage is TRBJ2-3, with TRBD2 matching 10 bases. The V gene's germline CDR1 is MGHRA and CDR2 YSYEKL. The CDR3 has 17 amino acids. V lost 0 bases and J lost 4; bases outside the gene matches: 7. The CDR3 sequence is CASSQDERGGIADTQYF. Here the CDR3 DNA reads TGCGCCAGCAGCCAAGATGAGCGGGGGGGCATCGCAGATACGCAGTATTTT.

This clone appeared once. V gene TRBV27 combines with J gene TRBJ2-3, with D possibly matching TRBD2 (6 bases). Trimming removed 4 bases at V and 2 bases at J, with 16 bases between. CDR3 length: 16 amino acids. CDR1 MNHEY and CDR2 SMNVEV come from the germline V gene (reference sequence). CDR3 in amino acids: CASSYQRASYTDTQYF. CDR3 DNA: TGTGCCAGCAGTTACCAGCGGGCCTCATACACAGATACGCAGTATTTT.

J is TRBJ1-1 and V is TRBV7-3; a possible D gene is TRBD1 (6 bases). V gave up 5 bases and J gave up 11 bases, with 15 bases separating them. This CDR3 spans 12 amino acids. The germline gives CDR1 SGHTA, CDR2 FQGTGA. The CDR3: CASSELGGLAFF. The CDR3 bases are TGTGCCAGCAGCGAACTCGGGGGGCTTGCTTTCTTT.

This chain joins TRBV5-1 and TRBJ2-2, with no clear D. This CDR3 region has 15 residues. V lost 4 bases and J 0 bases, leaving 10 bases between the germline ends. Germline values: CDR1 SGHRS, CDR2 YFSETQ. The CDR3 DNA follows: TGCGCCAGCAGCGAGACTCCAACGAACACCGGGGAGCTGTTTTTT. Its translation: CASSETPTNTGELFF.

With regard to this clone: The junction departs from the called germline gene at one end, perhaps through a read error. CDR3 nucleotides: TGTGCTAGCAGCCAAGATTTACGGGACAGGGGTTACTACAATGAGCAGTTCTTC. Its protein product is CASSQDLRDRGYYNEQFF. The chain joins TRBV7-7 to TRBJ2-1; 10 nucleotides align to TRBD1. The CDR3 has 18 residues. Per the germline V gene, CDR1 is SSHAT and CDR2 is FNYEAQ (reference sequence).

This sequence joins TRBV7-8 and TRBJ2-5; D may be TRBD2 (5 bases). The CDR3 consists of 15 residues. Per germline, CDR1 SGHVS and CDR2 FQNEAQ. Trimming stripped 8 bases from V and 1 base from J, with 17 bases between. CDR3 coding DNA: TGTGCCAGCTCGGGATGGGTGGAAACCCAAGAGACCCAGTACTTC. As protein: CASSGWVETQETQYF.

The chain joins TRBV5-1 to TRBJ1-1; 9 bases agree with TRBD1. V lost 3 bases to trimming and J lost 1 base; unmatched junction nucleotides: 1. This CDR3 has 14 amino acids. Looked up from germline, CDR1 is SGHRS and CDR2 is YFSETQ. DNA of the CDR3: TGCGCCAGCAGCTCGGGACAGGGGAACACTGAAGCTTTCTTT. The encoded protein is CASSSGQGNTEAFF. Based on the CDR3 plus reference TRBV5-1 and TRBJ1-1, the full variable domain is KAGVTQTPRYLIKTRGQQVTLSCSPISGHRSVSWYQQTPGQGLQFLFEYFSETQRNKGNFPGRFSGRQFSNSRSEMNVSTLELGDSALYLCASSSGQGNTEAFFGQGTRLTVV.

This chain joins TRBV9 and TRBJ2-5, with 11 positions matching TRBD2. This CDR3 is built from 15 residues. Trimming at V came to 2 bases and at J to 4 bases, leaving 4 bases not matched to a gene. Germline V gene lookup returns CDR1 SGDLS and CDR2 YYNGEE. CDR3 nucleotide sequence: TGTGCCAGCAGCGTTAGCGGGGGGGCCGTAGAGACCCAGTACTTC. This encodes CASSVSGGAVETQYF.

V gene TRBV6-1 combines with J gene TRBJ2-3, with a weak D call TRBD2 (6 bases). The CDR3 totals 15 residues. Trimming removed 2 bases at V and 9 bases at J, with 18 bases between. Germline CDR1 and CDR2: MNHNS and SASEGT. Here the CDR3 reads CASSEPSWSRETQYF. The DNA for the CDR3 is TGTGCCAGCAGTGAACCTTCATGGAGTCGGGAGACGCAGTATTTT.

The chain recombines TRBV27 with TRBJ2-5; 8 nucleotides match TRBD2. Trimming cost V 0 bases and J 7 bases; bases outside gene matches: 13. Looked up from germline, CDR1 is MNHEY and CDR2 is SMNVEV (reference sequence). This CDR3 has 17 amino acids. CDR3 DNA sequence: TGTGCCAGCAGTTTATCTAGACGGGGGGGATCTCCGGGGACCCAGTACTTC. Encoded protein: CASSLSRRGGSPGTQYF.

This chain connects TRBV14 to TRBJ2-7, with 7 bases that match TRBD2. Trimming cost V 0 bases and J 3 bases; bases outside gene matches: 17. The germline gives CDR1 SGHDN, CDR2 FVKESK. This CDR3 comprises 19 residues. CDR3 in DNA: TGTGCCAGCAGCCAAGAATGGTTTGGGGGGGAGGACTTAGACTACGAGCAGTACTTC. It encodes CASSQEWFGGEDLDYEQYF.

The chain uses TRBV3-1 (or the pseudogene TRBV3-2) and TRBJ2-1; D may be TRBD1 or TRBD2 (5 bases each). This CDR3 is 17 amino acids long. Trimming removed 0 bases at V and 7 bases at J, with 19 bases between. Germline V lookup: CDR1 LGHDT, CDR2 YNNKEL (reference sequence). The CDR3 bases are TGTGCCAGCAGCCAAGATCCCCGGCAGGGACGCTTTAATGAGCAGTTCTTC. Protein: CASSQDPRQGRFNEQFF.

The gene calls are TRBV7-9 and TRBJ2-7; 9 nucleotides agree with TRBD2. This CDR3 comprises 14 residues. Germline-derived CDR1 and CDR2 are SEHNR and FQNEAQ (reference sequence). V trimming: 1 base; J trimming: 11 bases; junction bases outside the gene matches: 9. The chain's CDR3 is CASSLGASGDSEYF. In DNA form, the CDR3 reads TGTGCCAGCAGCTTAGGAGCTAGCGGGGATAGTGAGTACTTC.

In this sample, this clone turned up once. This chain connects TRBV7-9 to TRBJ2-3, with D maybe TRBD1 (5 bases). Between the trimmed V and J ends, which lost 4 bases and 0 bases, there was a span of 8 bases. Per the germline V gene, CDR1 is SEHNR and CDR2 is FQNEAQ (reference sequence). The CDR3 is made up of 14 amino acids. The CDR3 protein is CASSWTPSTDTQYF. The CDR3 DNA sequence: TGTGCCAGCAGCTGGACACCGAGCACAGATACGCAGTATTTT.

The chain uses TRBV10-3 and TRBJ1-2, with TRBD1 as a possible D gene (6 bases). From germline, CDR1 is ENHRY and CDR2 SYGVKD. The CDR3 is 14 amino acids. V was clipped by 8 bases and J by 12 bases, with 25 bases between them. The CDR3 loop reads CAIGLREGDPLHTF. CDR3 DNA: TGTGCCATCGGCCTTCGGGAGGGGGATCCTCTACACACCTTC.

The chain joins TRBV3-1 (or the pseudogene TRBV3-2) to TRBJ1-6, with 7 bases that match TRBD1. Germline V gives CDR1 LGHDT, CDR2 YNNKEL (reference sequence). The CDR3 has 14 amino acids. J gave up 7 bases and V 8 bases, and 8 bases lay outside the gene matches. CDR3 sequence reads: CASQFRGLNSPLHF. CDR3 DNA: TGTGCCAGCCAATTTAGGGGGCTCAATTCACCCCTCCACTTT.

This clone was found a few times. V and J are TRBV11-2 and TRBJ1-4; D remains ambiguous. Germline V CDR1 and CDR2: SGHAT, FQNNGV. V was cut by 4 bases and J by 11 bases, with 17 bases left in between. There are 14 residues in the CDR3. In DNA, the CDR3 is TGTGCCAGCAGCTCCCAACAGCCATCTGGGAAACTGTTTTTT. Its translation: CASSSQQPSGKLFF. Full variable domain (rest looked up from reference TRBV11-2 and TRBJ1-4): EAGVAQSPRYKIIEKRQSVAFWCNPISGHATLYWYQQILGQGPKLLIQFQNNGVVDDSQLPKDRFSAERLKGVDSTLKIQPAKLEDSAVYLCASSSQQPSGKLFFGSGTQLSVL.

The gene calls are TRBV30 and TRBJ2-3; the match to TRBD1 covers 10 bases. Germline V gene sequence: CDR1 GTSNPN, CDR2 SVGIG (reference sequence). After removal of 2 bases from V and 8 bases from J, the junction contained 7 bases not matched to a gene. There are 14 residues in the CDR3. The CDR3: CAWSSGTGEFTQYF. Written as DNA, the CDR3 is TGTGCCTGGAGTTCCGGGACAGGGGAATTTACGCAGTATTTT.

The rearrangement joins TRBV7-9 to TRBJ2-3; D unclear. The germline V gene has CDR1 SEHNR and CDR2 FQNEAQ (reference sequence). V lost 6 bases and J lost 5, with 9 bases in between. The CDR3 has 12 residues. CDR3 nucleotide sequence: TGTGCCAGCAGGGCCTCCGGAGATACGCAGTATTTT. The encoded protein is CASRASGDTQYF.

CDR3 loop: CASSFSGRTNYGYTF. The CDR3 nucleotides are TGCGCCAGCAGCTTTAGTGGACGGACTAACTATGGCTACACCTTC. The rearrangement links TRBV5-1 to TRBJ1-2; D is uncertain. The germline V gene encodes CDR1 SGHRS and CDR2 YFSETQ. The CDR3 consists of 15 residues. Trimming pared 2 bases from V and 0 bases from J, leaving 11 bases between.